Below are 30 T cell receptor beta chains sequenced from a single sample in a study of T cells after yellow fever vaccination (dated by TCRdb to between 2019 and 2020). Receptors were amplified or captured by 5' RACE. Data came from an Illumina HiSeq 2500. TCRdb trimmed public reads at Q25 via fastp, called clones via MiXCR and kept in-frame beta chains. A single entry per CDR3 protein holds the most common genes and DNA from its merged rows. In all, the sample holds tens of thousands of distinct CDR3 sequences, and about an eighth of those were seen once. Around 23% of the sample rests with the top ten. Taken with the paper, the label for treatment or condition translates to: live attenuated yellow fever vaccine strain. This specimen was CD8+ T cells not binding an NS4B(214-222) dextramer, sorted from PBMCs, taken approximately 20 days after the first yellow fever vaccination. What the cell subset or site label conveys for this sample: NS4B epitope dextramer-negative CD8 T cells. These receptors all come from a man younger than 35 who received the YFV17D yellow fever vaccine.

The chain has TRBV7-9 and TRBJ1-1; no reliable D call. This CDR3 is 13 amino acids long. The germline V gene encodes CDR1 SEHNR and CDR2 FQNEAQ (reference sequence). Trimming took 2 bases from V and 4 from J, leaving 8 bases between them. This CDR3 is CASSLKDLTEAFF. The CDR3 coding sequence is TGTGCCAGCAGCTTAAAGGATCTCACTGAAGCTTTCTTT.

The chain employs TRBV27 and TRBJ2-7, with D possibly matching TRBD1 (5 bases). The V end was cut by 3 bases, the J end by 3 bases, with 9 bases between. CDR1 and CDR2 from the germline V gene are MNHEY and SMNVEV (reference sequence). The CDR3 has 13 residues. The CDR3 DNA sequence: TGTGCCAGCAGTTTTTATCAGGGCTACGAGCAGTACGTC. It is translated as CASSFYQGYEQYV.

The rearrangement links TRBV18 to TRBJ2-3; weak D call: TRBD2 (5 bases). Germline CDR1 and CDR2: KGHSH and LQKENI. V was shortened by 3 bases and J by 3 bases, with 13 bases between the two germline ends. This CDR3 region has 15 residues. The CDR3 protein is CASSPPSGVTDTQYF. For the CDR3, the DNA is TGTGCCAGCTCACCTCCTTCCGGGGTTACAGATACGCAGTATTTT.

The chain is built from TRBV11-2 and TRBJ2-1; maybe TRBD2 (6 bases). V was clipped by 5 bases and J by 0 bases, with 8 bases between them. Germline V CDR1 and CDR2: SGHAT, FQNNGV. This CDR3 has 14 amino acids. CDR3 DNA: TGTGCCAGCAGCCCGGAGGGCTCCTACAATGAGCAGTTCTTC. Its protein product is CASSPEGSYNEQFF.

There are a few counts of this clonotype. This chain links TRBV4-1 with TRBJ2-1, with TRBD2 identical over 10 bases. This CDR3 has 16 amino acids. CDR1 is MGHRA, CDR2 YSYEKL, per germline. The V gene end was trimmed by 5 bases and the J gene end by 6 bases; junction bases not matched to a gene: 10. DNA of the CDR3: TGCGCCAGCAGCTATCGGGGGACTAGCGCCGTCAATGAGCAGTTCTTC. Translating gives CASSYRGTSAVNEQFF.

For the CDR3, the DNA is TGTGCCAGCAGTCGGACTAGCGGGGGGGCCGAAGGCGGGGAGCTGTTTTTT. Translation: CASSRTSGGAEGGELFF. This chain joins TRBV6-2 or TRBV6-3 and TRBJ2-2; 15 bases fit TRBD2. Per germline, CDR1 MNHEY and CDR2 SVGEGT. CDR3 size: 17 residues. J lost 7 bases, V lost 5 bases, and 8 bases had no gene match.

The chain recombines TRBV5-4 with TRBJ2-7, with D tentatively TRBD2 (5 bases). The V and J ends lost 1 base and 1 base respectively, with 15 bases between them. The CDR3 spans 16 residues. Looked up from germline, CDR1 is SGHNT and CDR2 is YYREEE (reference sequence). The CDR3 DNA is TGTGCCAGCAGCTTGACCTGGACGGGAAGATCCTACGAGCAGTACTTC. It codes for CASSLTWTGRSYEQYF.

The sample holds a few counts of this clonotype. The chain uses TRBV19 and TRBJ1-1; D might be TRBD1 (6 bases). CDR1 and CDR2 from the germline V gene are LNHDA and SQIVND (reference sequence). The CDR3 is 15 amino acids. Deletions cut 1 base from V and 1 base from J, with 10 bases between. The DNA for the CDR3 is TGTGCCAGTAGTATAGTAGGGGGACCGAACACTGAAGCTTTCTTT. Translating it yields CASSIVGGPNTEAFF.

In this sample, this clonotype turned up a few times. The CDR3 reads CASSSIGGVAGYTF. CDR3 nucleotides: TGTGCCAGCAGCTCCATAGGGGGCGTCGCTGGCTACACCTTC. The V call is TRBV7-9, the J call TRBJ1-2; 7 nucleotides match TRBD1. The germline V gene has CDR1 SEHNR and CDR2 FQNEAQ (reference sequence). Germline trimming cut 4 bases from V and 7 bases from J; bases unmatched to any gene: 9. This CDR3 spans 14 amino acids.

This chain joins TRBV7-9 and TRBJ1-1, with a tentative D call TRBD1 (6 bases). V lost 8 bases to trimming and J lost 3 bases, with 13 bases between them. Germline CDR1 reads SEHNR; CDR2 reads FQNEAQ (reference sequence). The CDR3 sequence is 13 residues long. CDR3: CASGGRADTEAFF. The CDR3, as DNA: TGTGCCAGCGGGGGGCGGGCGGACACTGAAGCTTTCTTT.

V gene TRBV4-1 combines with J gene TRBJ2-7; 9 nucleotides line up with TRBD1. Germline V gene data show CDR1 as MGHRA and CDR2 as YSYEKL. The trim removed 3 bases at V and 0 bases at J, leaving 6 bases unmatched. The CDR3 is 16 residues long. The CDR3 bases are TGCGCCAGCAGCCACACGACAGGGGGAGACTCCTACGAGCAGTACGTC. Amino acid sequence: CASSHTTGGDSYEQYV.

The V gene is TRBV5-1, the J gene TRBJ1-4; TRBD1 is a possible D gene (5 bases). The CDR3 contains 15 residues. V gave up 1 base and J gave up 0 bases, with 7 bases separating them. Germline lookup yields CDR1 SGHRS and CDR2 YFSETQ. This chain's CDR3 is CASSLRGPTNEKLFF. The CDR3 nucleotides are TGCGCCAGCAGCTTGAGGGGACCAACTAATGAAAAACTGTTTTTT.

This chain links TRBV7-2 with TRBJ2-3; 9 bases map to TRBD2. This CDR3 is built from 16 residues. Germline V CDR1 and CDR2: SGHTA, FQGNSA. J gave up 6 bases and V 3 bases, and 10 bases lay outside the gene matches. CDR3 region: CASSLIAGAPGDTQYF. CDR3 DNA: TGTGCCAGCAGCTTGATAGCGGGGGCGCCCGGGGATACGCAGTATTTT.

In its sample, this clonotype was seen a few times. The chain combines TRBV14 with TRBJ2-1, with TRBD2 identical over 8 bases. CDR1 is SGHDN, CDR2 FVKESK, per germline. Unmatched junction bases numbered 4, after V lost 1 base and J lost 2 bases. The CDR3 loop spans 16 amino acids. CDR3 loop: CASSQVSGAPYNEQFF. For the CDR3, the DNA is TGTGCCAGCAGCCAAGTTAGCGGGGCGCCCTACAATGAGCAGTTCTTC.

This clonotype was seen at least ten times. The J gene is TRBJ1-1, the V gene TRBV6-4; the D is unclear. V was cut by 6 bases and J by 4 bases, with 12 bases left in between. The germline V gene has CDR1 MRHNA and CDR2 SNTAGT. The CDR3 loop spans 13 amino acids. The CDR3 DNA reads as TGTGCCAGCAGGGCCAGTTGGGGCACTGAAGCTTTCTTT. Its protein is CASRASWGTEAFF.

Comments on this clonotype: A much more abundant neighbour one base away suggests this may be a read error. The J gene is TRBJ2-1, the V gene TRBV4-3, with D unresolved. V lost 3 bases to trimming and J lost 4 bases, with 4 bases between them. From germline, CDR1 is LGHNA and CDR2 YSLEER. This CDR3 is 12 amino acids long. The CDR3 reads CASSHEYNEQFF. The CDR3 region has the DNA TGCGCCAGCAGCCATGAATACAATGAGCAGTTCTTC.

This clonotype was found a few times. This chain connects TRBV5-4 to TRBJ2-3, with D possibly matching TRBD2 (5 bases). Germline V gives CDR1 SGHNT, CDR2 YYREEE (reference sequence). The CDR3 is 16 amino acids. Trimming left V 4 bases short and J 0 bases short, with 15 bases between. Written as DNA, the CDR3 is TGTGCCAGCAGCCCGACCCTAGCCTCTAGCACAGATACGCAGTATTTT. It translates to CASSPTLASSTDTQYF.

CDR3 residues: CASSLESRRYEQYF. In DNA, the CDR3 is TGTGCCAGCAGCTTAGAGTCCAGGCGGTACGAGCAGTACTTC. The chain links TRBV7-8 to TRBJ2-7, with D unclear. With 1 base removed from V and 4 bases from J, the gap between germline ends came to 11 bases. From germline, CDR1 is SGHVS and CDR2 FQNEAQ. The CDR3 runs 14 residues.

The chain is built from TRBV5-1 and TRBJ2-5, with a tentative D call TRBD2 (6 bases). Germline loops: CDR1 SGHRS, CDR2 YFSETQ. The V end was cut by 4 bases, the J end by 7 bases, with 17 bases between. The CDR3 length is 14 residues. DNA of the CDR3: TGCGCCAGCAGCCTCGAGGGAGGATTCCGGACCCAGTACTTC. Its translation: CASSLEGGFRTQYF.

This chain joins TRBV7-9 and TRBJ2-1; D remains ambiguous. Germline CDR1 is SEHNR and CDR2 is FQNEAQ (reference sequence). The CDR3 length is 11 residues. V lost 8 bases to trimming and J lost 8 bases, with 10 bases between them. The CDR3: CASRSKYEQFF. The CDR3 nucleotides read TGTGCCAGCCGCTCGAAGTATGAGCAGTTCTTC.

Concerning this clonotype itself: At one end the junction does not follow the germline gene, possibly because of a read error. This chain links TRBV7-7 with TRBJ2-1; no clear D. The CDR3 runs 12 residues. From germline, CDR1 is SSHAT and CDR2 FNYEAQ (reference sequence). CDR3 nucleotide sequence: TGTGCTAGCAGCTCGGACGGAAATGAGCAGTTCTTC. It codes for CASSSDGNEQFF.

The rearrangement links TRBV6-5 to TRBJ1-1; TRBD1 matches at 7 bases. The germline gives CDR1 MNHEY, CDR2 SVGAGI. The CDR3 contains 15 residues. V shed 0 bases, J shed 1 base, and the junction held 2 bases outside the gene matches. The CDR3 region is CASSYSRTGNTEAFF. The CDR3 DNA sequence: TGTGCCAGCAGTTACTCGAGGACAGGGAACACTGAAGCTTTCTTT.

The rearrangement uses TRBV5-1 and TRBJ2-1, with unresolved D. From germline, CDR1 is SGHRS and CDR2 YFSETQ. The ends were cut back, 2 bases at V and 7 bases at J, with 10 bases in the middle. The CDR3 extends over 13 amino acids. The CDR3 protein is CASSLYPKNEQFF. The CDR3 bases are TGCGCCAGCAGCTTATACCCCAAGAATGAGCAGTTCTTC.

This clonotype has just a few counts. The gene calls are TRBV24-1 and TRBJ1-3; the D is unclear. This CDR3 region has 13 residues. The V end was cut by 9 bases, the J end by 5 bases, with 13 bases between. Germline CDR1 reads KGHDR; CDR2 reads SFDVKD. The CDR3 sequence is CATPLRHRNTIYF. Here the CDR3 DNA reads TGTGCCACCCCTCTGCGACATCGAAACACCATATATTTT.

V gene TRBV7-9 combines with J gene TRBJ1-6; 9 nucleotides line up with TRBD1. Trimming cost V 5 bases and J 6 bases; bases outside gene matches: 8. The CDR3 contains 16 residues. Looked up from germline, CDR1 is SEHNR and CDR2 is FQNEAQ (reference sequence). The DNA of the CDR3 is TGTGCCAGCAGCCTAGTTGGGACAGGGCTTAATTCACCCCTCCACTTT. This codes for CASSLVGTGLNSPLHF.

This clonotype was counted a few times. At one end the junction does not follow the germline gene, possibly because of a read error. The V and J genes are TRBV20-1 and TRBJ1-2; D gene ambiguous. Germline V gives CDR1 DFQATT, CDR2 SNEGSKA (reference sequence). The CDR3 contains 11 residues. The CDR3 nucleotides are TGCAGTGCTAGAGGAGATGGGAGGTTCCACTTC. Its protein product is CSARGDGRFHF.

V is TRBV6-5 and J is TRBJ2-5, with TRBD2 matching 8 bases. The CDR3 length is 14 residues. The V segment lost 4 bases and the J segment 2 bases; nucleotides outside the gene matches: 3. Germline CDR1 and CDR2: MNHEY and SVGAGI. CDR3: CASSFSGEQETQYF. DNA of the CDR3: TGTGCCAGCAGTTTTAGCGGGGAGCAAGAGACCCAGTACTTC.

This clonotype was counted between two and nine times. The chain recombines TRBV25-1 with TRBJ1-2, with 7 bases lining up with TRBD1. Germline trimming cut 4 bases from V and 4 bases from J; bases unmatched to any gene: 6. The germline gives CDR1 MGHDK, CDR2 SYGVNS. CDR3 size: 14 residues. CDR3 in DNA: TGTGCCAGCAGTGTAGTCGGGACAGCCTATGGCTACACCTTC. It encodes CASSVVGTAYGYTF.

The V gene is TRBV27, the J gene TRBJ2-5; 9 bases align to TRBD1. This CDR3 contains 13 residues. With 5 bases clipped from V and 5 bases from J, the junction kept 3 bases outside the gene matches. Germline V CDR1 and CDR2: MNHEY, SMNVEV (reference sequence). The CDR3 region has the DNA TGTGCCAGCAGTACAGGGGGCCAGGAGACCCAGTACTTC. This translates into CASSTGGQETQYF.

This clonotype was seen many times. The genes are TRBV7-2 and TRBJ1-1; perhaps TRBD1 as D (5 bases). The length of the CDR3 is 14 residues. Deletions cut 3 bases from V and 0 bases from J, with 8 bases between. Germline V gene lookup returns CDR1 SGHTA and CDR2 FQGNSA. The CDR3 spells CASSLRQMNTEAFF. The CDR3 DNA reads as TGTGCCAGCAGCTTGCGACAGATGAACACTGAAGCTTTCTTT.